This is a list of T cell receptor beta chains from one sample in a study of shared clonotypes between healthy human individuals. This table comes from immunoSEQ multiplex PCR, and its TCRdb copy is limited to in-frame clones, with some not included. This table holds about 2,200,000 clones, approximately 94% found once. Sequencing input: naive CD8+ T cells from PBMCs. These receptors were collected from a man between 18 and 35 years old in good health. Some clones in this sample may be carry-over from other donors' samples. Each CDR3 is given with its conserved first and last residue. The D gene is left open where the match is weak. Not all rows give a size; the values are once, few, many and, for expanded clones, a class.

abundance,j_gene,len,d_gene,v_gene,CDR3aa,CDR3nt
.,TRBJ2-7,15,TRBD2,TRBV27,CASSLYSGRAVEQYF,TGTGCCAGCAGTTTATATAGCGGGAGGGCCGTCGAGCAGTACTTC
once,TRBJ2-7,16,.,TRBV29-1,CSVEDGLGGVSYEQYF,TGCAGCGTTGAAGACGGGCTTGGTGGGGTCTCCTACGAGCAGTACTTC
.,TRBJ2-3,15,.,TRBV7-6,CASSILRGRTDTQYF,TGTGCCAGCAGCATTCTTAGGGGTAGGACAGATACGCAGTATTTT
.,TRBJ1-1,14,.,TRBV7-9,CASSTAGDGAEAFF,TGTGCCAGCAGCACGGCAGGGGATGGGGCTGAAGCTTTCTTT
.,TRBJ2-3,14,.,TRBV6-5,CASSYSTAAGTQYF,TGTGCCAGCAGTTACTCTACGGCCGCGGGTACGCAGTATTTT
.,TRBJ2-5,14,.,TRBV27,CASSFMRAGETQYF,TGTGCCAGCAGTTTCATGAGGGCAGGGGAGACCCAGTACTTC
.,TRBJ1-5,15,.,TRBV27,CASSLLTGTNQPQHF,TGTGCCAGCAGTTTACTGACAGGAACTAATCAGCCCCAGCATTTT
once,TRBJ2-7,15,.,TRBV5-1,CASSFPGTRGHEQYF,TGCGCCAGCAGCTTTCCGGGGACTCGGGGCCACGAGCAGTACTTC
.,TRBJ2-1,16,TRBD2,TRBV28,CASSLKISGRGNEQFF,TGTGCCAGCAGTTTAAAGATCAGCGGGAGGGGGAATGAGCAGTTCTTC
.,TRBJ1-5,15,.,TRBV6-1,CASSEWGRGNQPQHF,TGTGCCAGCAGTGAATGGGGTAGGGGTAATCAGCCCCAGCATTTT
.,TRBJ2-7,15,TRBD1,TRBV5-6,CASSLQGQGAAEQYF,TGTGCCAGCAGCTTGCAGGGACAGGGGGCGGCCGAGCAGTACTTC
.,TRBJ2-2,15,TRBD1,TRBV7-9,CASSRTGGSIGELFF,TGTGCCAGCAGCCGGACAGGGGGCAGTATCGGGGAGCTGTTTTTT
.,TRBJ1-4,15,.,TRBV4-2,CASSQVAGRGEKLFF,TGTGCCAGCAGCCAAGTGGCAGGGAGAGGCGAAAAACTGTTTTTT
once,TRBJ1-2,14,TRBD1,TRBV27,CASSSQTGTYGYTF,TGTGCCAGCAGTTCCCAGACAGGGACCTATGGCTACACCTTC
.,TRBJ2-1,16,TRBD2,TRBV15,CATSSETSRMYNEQFF,TGTGCCACCAGCAGTGAGACTAGCCGAATGTATAATGAGCAGTTCTTC
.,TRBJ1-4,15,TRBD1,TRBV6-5,CASSYPRDREAKLFF,TGTGCCAGCAGTTACCCCCGGGACAGGGAGGCAAAACTGTTTTTT
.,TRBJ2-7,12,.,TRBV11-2,CASSRLEDEQYF,TGTGCCAGCAGCCGCCTCGAGGACGAGCAGTACTTC
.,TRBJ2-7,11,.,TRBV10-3,CAISESGGQYF,TGTGCCATCAGTGAGTCGGGGGGCCAGTACTTC
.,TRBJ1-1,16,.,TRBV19,CASSGWGQGLHTEAFF,TGTGCCAGTAGTGGCTGGGGGCAGGGCCTTCACACTGAAGCTTTCTTT
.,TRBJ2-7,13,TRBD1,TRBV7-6,CASSWDRYYEQYF,TGTGCCAGCAGCTGGGACAGATACTACGAGCAGTACTTC
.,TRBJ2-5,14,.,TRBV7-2,CASRATKIGETQYF,TGTGCCAGCAGAGCAACTAAGATCGGGGAGACCCAGTACTTC
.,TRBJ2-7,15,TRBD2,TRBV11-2,CASSFGTSGSYEQYF,TGTGCCAGCAGCTTTGGGACTAGCGGATCCTACGAGCAGTACTTC
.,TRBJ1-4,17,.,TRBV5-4,CASSAIWTAPTNEKLFF,TGTGCCAGCAGCGCGATTTGGACAGCTCCAACTAATGAAAAACTGTTTTTT
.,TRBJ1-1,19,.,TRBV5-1,CASSAYRRRPSGSDTEAFF,TGCGCCAGCAGCGCATACCGTAGAAGGCCCTCCGGTTCGGACACTGAAGCTTTCTTT
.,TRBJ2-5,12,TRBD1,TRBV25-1,CASRGDSLAQYF,TGTGCCAGCAGAGGGGACAGTCTGGCCCAGTACTTC
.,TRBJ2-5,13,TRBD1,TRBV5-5,CASSFGTGGTQYF,TGTGCCAGCAGCTTTGGGACAGGAGGGACCCAGTACTTC
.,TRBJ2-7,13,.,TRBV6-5,CASSLGGLGEQYF,TGTGCCAGCAGCTTGGGAGGTCTGGGGGAGCAGTACTTC
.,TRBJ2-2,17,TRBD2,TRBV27,CASRAGSRRGGAGELFF,TGTGCCAGCAGGGCGGGTAGCCGGCGGGGAGGGGCTGGGGAGCTGTTTTTT
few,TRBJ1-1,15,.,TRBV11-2,CASSSPGALNTEAFF,TGTGCCAGCAGCTCGCCCGGGGCCTTGAACACTGAAGCTTTCTTT
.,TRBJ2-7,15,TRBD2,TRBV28,CASSFSGRPLYEQYF,TGTGCCAGCAGCTTCAGCGGGAGGCCACTCTACGAGCAGTACTTC
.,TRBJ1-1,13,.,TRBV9,CASSVAPTTEAFF,TGTGCCAGCAGCGTAGCCCCAACCACTGAAGCTTTCTTT
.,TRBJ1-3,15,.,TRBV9,CASSSGLHSGNTIYF,TGTGCCAGCAGCTCCGGACTCCACTCTGGAAACACCATATATTTT
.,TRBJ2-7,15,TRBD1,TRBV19,CASSFGTGVFNEQYF,TGTGCCAGTAGCTTCGGGACAGGGGTATTCAACGAGCAGTACTTC
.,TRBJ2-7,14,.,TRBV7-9,CASSSRTVSYEQYF,TGTGCCAGCAGCTCCCGGACAGTCTCCTACGAGCAGTACTTC
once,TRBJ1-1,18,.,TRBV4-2,CASSQDTGRSKMNTEAFF,TGTGCCAGCAGCCAAGACACAGGAAGATCGAAAATGAACACTGAAGCTTTCTTT
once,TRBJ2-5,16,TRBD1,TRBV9,CASSVGTGGRSETQYF,TGTGCCAGCAGCGTAGGAACAGGGGGCCGTTCGGAGACCCAGTACTTC
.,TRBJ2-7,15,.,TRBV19,CASSIDVTGSYEQYF,TGTGCCAGTAGTATAGATGTAACTGGCTCCTACGAGCAGTACTTC
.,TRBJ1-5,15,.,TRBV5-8,CASSRGENGNQPQHF,TGTGCCAGCAGCCGGGGAGAGAATGGCAATCAGCCCCAGCATTTT
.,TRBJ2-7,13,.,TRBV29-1,CSVEGPGVGGQYF,TGCAGCGTTGAGGGGCCAGGGGTAGGAGGGCAGTACTTC
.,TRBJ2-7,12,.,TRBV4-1,CASSQLGYEQYF,TGCGCCAGCAGCCAGCTCGGCTACGAGCAGTACTTC
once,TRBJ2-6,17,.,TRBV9,CASSVVGLGSGANVLTF,TGTGCCAGCAGCGTAGTGGGTTTGGGTTCTGGGGCCAACGTCCTGACTTTC
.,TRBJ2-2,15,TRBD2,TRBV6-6,CASSGLAGVTGELFF,TGTGCCAGCAGTGGTCTGGCGGGAGTTACCGGGGAGCTGTTTTTT
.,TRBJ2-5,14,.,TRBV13,CASSPAGAGETQYF,TGTGCCAGCAGCCCCGCAGGGGCCGGGGAGACCCAGTACTTC
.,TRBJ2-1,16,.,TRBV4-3,CASSQTGTKTYNEQFF,TGCGCCAGCAGCCAAACCGGGACCAAAACCTACAATGAGCAGTTCTTC
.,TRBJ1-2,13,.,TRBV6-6,CASKEVGGYGYTF,TGTGCCAGCAAGGAGGTTGGTGGATATGGCTACACCTTC
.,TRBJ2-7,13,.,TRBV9,CASSVWSGPEQYF,TGTGCCAGCAGCGTATGGTCGGGCCCTGAGCAGTACTTC
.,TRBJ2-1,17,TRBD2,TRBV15,CATSRDLGLAYYNEQFF,TGTGCCACCAGCAGAGATTTGGGACTAGCGTACTACAATGAGCAGTTCTTC
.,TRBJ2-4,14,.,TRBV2,CASGGGLAKNIQYF,TGTGCCAGCGGGGGCGGATTAGCCAAAAACATTCAGTACTTC
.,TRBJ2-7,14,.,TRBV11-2,CASSHGDSSTEQYF,TGTGCCAGCAGCCACGGGGACTCTTCTACCGAGCAGTACTTC
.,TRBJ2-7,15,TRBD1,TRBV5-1,CASTRVGQGSYEQYF,TGCGCCAGCACCCGGGTGGGACAGGGATCCTACGAGCAGTACTTC
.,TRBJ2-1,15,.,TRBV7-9,CASSLAGFNPNEQFF,TGTGCCAGCAGCTTAGCTGGTTTTAATCCCAATGAGCAGTTCTTC
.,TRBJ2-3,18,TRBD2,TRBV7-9,CASSQYGGLAAQFNTQYF,TGTGCCAGCAGTCAATACGGGGGACTAGCGGCGCAGTTTAATACGCAGTATTTT
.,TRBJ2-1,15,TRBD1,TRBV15,CATSRGQGRHNEQFF,TGTGCCACCAGCAGAGGACAGGGAAGGCACAATGAGCAGTTCTTC
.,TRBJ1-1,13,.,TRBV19,CASSTTGNTEAFF,TGTGCCAGTAGTACGACAGGGAACACTGAAGCTTTCTTT
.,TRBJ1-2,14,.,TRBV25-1,CASSETEDDYGYTF,TGTGCCAGCAGTGAAACGGAGGATGACTATGGCTACACCTTC